This TCR beta chain was sequenced in a study of T cells in Graves' hyperthyroidism and ophthalmopathy. This clonotype has ten or more counts. Amplified regions were TCR beta CDR3 sequences from RNA transcripts. HTBI primers were used for first-round RT-PCR of the TCR CDR3. TCRdb ran MiXCR on the multiplex PCR reads and lists one entry per CDR3 protein. Seen here are about 96,000 distinct CDR3 sequences, about 51% observed once, and the top ten hold roughly 27%. Researchers defined stable Graves' hyperthyroidism as no ophthalmopathy progression within 18 months. Isolation of PBMCs was performed on around 9.4 ml fresh peripheral blood. The germline gives CDR1 MGHDK, CDR2 SYGVNS. V lost 4 bases, J lost 4 bases, and 10 bases stayed unmatched. This CDR3 has 16 residues.

The TCR sequence derives from a woman in her 40s with Graves' hyperthyroidism. The J gene is TRBJ2-3, the V gene TRBV25-1, with TRBD2 matching 8 bases. The sample comprised blood. The CDR3 is CASSVGSGRGADTQYF. For the CDR3, the DNA is TGTGCCAGCAGTGTAGGAAGCGGGAGAGGAGCAGATACGCAGTATTTT.